Below, 20 T cell receptor beta chains from the same sample are listed, as sequenced in a study of graft-versus-host responses after intestinal transplantation. The data were produced by immunoSEQ multiplex PCR, yet TCRdb's version contains in-frame clones alone and is incomplete. The data contain more than 95,000 clones, roughly 93% of them seen just once; the ten biggest clones take up around 1.2%. These TCRs' antigens remain unknown. The specimen comprised unstimulated CD8+ T cells sorted from spleen or lymph node cells, sampled before intestinal transplant. The origin of the receptors is a human donor who received an intestinal transplant.

The chain joins TRBV6-5 to TRBJ2-5, with TRBD1 matching over 11 bases. Germline CDR1 reads MNHEY; CDR2 reads SVGAGI. V lost 2 bases, J lost 2 bases, and 1 base stayed unmatched. The CDR3 is made up of 15 amino acids. The CDR3 DNA is TGTGCCAGCAGTTACCGGGACAGGGGGCAAGAGACCCAGTACTTC. Amino acid sequence: CASSYRDRGQETQYF.

The chain carries TRBV7-8 and TRBJ2-7; D gene uncertain. The CDR3 has 14 residues. V was trimmed by 2 bases and J by 3 bases, leaving 11 bases between them. Germline CDR1 reads SGHVS; CDR2 reads FQNEAQ. CDR3 nucleotides: TGTGCCAGCAGCTTACTGGCAGTCGACTACGAGCAGTACTTC. Residues: CASSLLAVDYEQYF.

The chain employs TRBV2 and TRBJ2-1; D tentatively fits TRBD1 or TRBD2 (6 bases each). CDR1 is SNHLY and CDR2 is FYNNEI in the germline V gene. The CDR3 has 9 amino acids. V was pared by 10 bases and J by 15 bases, with 13 bases between. CDR3 region: CATGAQPFF. The CDR3 nucleotides are TGTGCCACGGGGGCTCAGCCGTTCTTC.

This chain connects TRBV7-2 to TRBJ2-2; 10 bases match TRBD2. Germline V gene lookup returns CDR1 SGHTA and CDR2 FQGNSA. V gave up 4 bases and J gave up 10 bases; unmatched junction bases: 9. This CDR3 comprises 15 residues. DNA of the CDR3: TGTGCCAGCAGCTCCCAACTAGCGGGGCTTGAGGAGCTGTTTTTT. It translates to CASSSQLAGLEELFF.

The chain uses TRBV27 and TRBJ2-7; the D is unclear. V was pared by 8 bases and J by 2 bases, with 13 bases between. CDR1 and CDR2 (germline): MNHEY, SMNVEV (reference sequence). There are 13 residues in the CDR3. CDR3 residues: CASALMGPYEQYF. DNA for the CDR3: TGTGCCAGCGCCCTGATGGGTCCCTACGAGCAGTACTTC.

The genes are TRBV4-1 and TRBJ2-1; D is uncertain. CDR1 and CDR2 from the germline V gene are MGHRA and YSYEKL. Trimming stripped 1 base from V and 6 bases from J, with 13 bases between. This CDR3 has 15 residues. In nucleotides, the CDR3 is TGCGCCAGCAGCCAAGTAATTCCGACGGCCAATGAGCAGTTCTTC. Its translation: CASSQVIPTANEQFF.

The J gene is TRBJ1-2, the V gene TRBV29-1; a possible D gene is TRBD1 (6 bases). Germline loops: CDR1 SQVTM, CDR2 ANQGSEA. V was cut by 2 bases and J by 6 bases, with 10 bases left in between. The CDR3 covers 12 residues. Here the CDR3 reads CSVETGPDGYTF. In DNA form, the CDR3 reads TGCAGCGTTGAAACAGGGCCAGATGGCTACACCTTC.

The chain's CDR3 is CASSPNGYEQYF. Written as DNA, the CDR3 is TGCGCCAGCAGCCCGAACGGCTACGAGCAGTACTTC. The chain carries TRBV4-1 and TRBJ2-7, with D hard to call. Germline CDR1 and CDR2: MGHRA and YSYEKL. There are 12 residues in the CDR3. Trimming shortened V by 4 bases and J by 3 bases, and 7 bases separated the two germline ends.

The V gene is TRBV7-8, the J gene TRBJ1-3; D is possibly TRBD1 (6 bases). Germline V gives CDR1 SGHVS, CDR2 FQNEAQ. Between the trimmed V and J ends, which lost 0 bases and 4 bases, there was a span of 16 bases. The CDR3 covers 17 residues. The CDR3: CASSLANPGTSGNTIYF. For the CDR3, the DNA is TGTGCCAGCAGCTTAGCCAATCCCGGGACATCAGGAAACACCATATATTTT.

This clone occurred once. This sequence joins TRBV4-1 and TRBJ2-2, with D possibly called TRBD1 or TRBD2 (6 bases each). V lost 1 base and J 4 bases, leaving 7 bases between the germline ends. The V gene's germline CDR1 is MGHRA and CDR2 YSYEKL. The length of the CDR3 is 14 residues. CDR3 amino acids: CASSQGGATGELFF. For the CDR3, the DNA is TGCGCCAGCAGCCAAGGGGGGGCCACCGGGGAGCTGTTTTTT.

V and J are TRBV14 and TRBJ1-1; D is unresolved. V was pared by 2 bases and J by 1 base, with 11 bases between. Germline CDR1 is SGHDN and CDR2 is FVKESK. There are 15 residues in the CDR3. Here the CDR3 DNA reads TGTGCCAGCAGCCAACTCGGATGGACGAACACTGAAGCTTTCTTT. This codes for CASSQLGWTNTEAFF.

This chain connects TRBV11-3 to TRBJ2-1; D is uncertain. V lost 0 bases to trimming and J lost 0 bases, with 9 bases between them. Per germline, CDR1 SGHNT and CDR2 YENEEA. The CDR3 runs to 16 residues. The CDR3 DNA reads TGTGCCAGCAGCTTAGAGGTCCAGGACTCCTACAATGAGCAGTTCTTC. Translating gives CASSLEVQDSYNEQFF.

This clone was picked up one time. The chain combines TRBV30 with TRBJ1-1; a weak D match, TRBD1 (5 bases). The CDR3 contains 13 residues. Trimming pared 3 bases from V and 4 bases from J, leaving 12 bases between. Germline CDR1 and CDR2: GTSNPN and SVGIG (reference sequence). The CDR3 DNA follows: TGTGCCTGGAGAATGGGGGTGGGCACTGAAGCTTTCTTT. Encoded protein: CAWRMGVGTEAFF.

The chain is built from TRBV6-5 and TRBJ2-2; D is unresolved. Trimming shortened V by 4 bases and J by 1 base, and 7 bases separated the two germline ends. Germline loops: CDR1 MNHEY, CDR2 SVGAGI. The CDR3 totals 14 residues. The CDR3 region is CASSLARNTGELFF. CDR3 DNA: TGTGCCAGCAGTTTAGCCAGGAACACCGGGGAGCTGTTTTTT.

This sequence joins TRBV5-1 and TRBJ1-1; the D gene is possibly TRBD1 (6 bases). This CDR3 has 17 amino acids. Trimming stripped 4 bases from V and 1 base from J, with 20 bases between. The V gene's germline CDR1 is SGHRS and CDR2 YFSETQ. CDR3 coding DNA: TGCGCCAGCAGCGAACGACAGGCCGTCCTTCAGAACACTGAAGCTTTCTTT. Translating gives CASSERQAVLQNTEAFF.

The chain carries TRBV19 and TRBJ2-1; 7 nucleotides agree with TRBD2. Trimming took 3 bases from V and 14 from J; bases not matched to a gene: 7. Germline-derived CDR1 and CDR2 are LNHDA and SQIVND (reference sequence). The CDR3 covers 12 residues. CDR3 sequence reads: CASSISAGPKFF. The DNA of the CDR3 is TGTGCCAGTAGTATTTCAGCGGGGCCCAAGTTCTTC. Full variable domain (outside the CDR3, taken from reference TRBV19 and TRBJ2-1): DGGITQSPKYLFRKEGQNVTLSCEQNLNHDAMYWYRQDPGQGLRLIYYSQIVNDFQKGDIAEGYSVSREKKESFPLTVTSAQKNPTAFYLCASSISAGPKFFGPGTRLTVL.

The chain couples TRBV4-1 to TRBJ2-5, with D possibly matching TRBD1 (6 bases). TRBJ2-7 matches the DNA end more closely, so the J call is doubtful. The CDR3 covers 14 residues. Germline V gene sequence: CDR1 MGHRA, CDR2 YSYEKL. The CDR3 protein is CASSTSGGLGEQYF. DNA of the CDR3: TGCGCCAGCAGTACTAGTGGGGGCCTGGGCGAGCAGTACTTC.

This sequence joins TRBV4-1 and TRBJ2-1; 9 bases agree with TRBD1. The length of the CDR3 is 15 residues. CDR1 MGHRA and CDR2 YSYEKL come from the germline V gene. With 1 base clipped from V and 5 bases from J, the junction kept 3 bases outside the gene matches. The CDR3 protein is CASSQGDRENNEQFF. The CDR3 DNA reads as TGCGCCAGCAGCCAAGGGGACAGGGAAAACAATGAGCAGTTCTTC.

The chain combines TRBV7-6 with TRBJ2-3, with D unclear. Germline V gives CDR1 SGHVS, CDR2 FNYEAQ. The ends were cut back, 1 base at V and 1 base at J, with 0 bases in the middle. The CDR3 is 12 residues long. The CDR3 region has the DNA TGTGCCAGCAGCTTAGGCACAGATACGCAGTATTTT. Translating it yields CASSLGTDTQYF.

This clone was counted a single time. The chain is built from TRBV4-1 and TRBJ1-1; 7 bases map to TRBD1. The CDR3 covers 16 residues. V shed 1 base and J 2 bases; nucleotides not matched to a gene: 7. Germline V lookup: CDR1 MGHRA, CDR2 YSYEKL. CDR3 sequence reads: CASSQVDRTANTEAFF. In DNA form, the CDR3 reads TGCGCCAGCAGCCAAGTGGACAGGACGGCTAACACTGAAGCTTTCTTT.